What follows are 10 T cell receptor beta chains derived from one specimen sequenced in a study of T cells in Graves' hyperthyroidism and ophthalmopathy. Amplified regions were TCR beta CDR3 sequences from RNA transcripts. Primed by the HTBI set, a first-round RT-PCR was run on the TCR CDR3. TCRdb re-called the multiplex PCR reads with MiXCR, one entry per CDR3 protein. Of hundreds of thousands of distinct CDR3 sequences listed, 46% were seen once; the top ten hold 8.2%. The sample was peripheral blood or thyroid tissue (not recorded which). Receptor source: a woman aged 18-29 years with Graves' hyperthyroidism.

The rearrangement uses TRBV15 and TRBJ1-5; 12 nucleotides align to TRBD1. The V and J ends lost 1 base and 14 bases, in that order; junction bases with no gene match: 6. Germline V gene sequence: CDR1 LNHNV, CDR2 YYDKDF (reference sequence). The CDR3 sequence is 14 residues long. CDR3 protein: CATSRAGTGGDEHF. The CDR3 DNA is TGTGCCACCAGCAGAGCCGGGACAGGGGGCGACGAGCATTTT.

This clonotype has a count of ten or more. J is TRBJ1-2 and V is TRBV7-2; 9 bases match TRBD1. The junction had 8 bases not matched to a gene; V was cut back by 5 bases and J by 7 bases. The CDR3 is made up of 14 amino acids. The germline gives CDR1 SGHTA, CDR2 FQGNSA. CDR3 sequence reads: CASSPRGQGAGYTF. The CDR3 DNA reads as TGTGCCAGCAGCCCAAGGGGACAGGGCGCTGGCTACACCTTC.

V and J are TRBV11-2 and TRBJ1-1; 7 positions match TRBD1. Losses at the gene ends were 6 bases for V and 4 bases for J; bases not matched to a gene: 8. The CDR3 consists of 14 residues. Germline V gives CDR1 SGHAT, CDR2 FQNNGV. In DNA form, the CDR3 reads TGTGCCAGCAGAGACAGGGCAGGGCGCACTGAAGCTTTCTTT. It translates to CASRDRAGRTEAFF. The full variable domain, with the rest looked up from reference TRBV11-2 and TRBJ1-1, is EAGVAQSPRYKIIEKRQSVAFWCNPISGHATLYWYQQILGQGPKLLIQFQNNGVVDDSQLPKDRFSAERLKGVDSTLKIQPAKLEDSAVYLCASRDRAGRTEAFFGQGTRLTVV.

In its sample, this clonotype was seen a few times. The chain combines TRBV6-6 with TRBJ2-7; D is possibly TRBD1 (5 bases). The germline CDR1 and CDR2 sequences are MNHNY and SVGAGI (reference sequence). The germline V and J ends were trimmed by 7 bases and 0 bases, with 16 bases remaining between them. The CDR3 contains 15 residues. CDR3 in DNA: TGTGCCAGCACCTTCGGCAGGGCCAGCTCCTACGAGCAGTACTTC. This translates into CASTFGRASSYEQYF.

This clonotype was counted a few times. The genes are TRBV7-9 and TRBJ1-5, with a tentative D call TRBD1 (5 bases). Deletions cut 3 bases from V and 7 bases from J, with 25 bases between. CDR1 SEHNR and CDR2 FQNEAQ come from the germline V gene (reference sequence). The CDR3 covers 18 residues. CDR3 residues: CASSFGIGQGKGLQPQHF. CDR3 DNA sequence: TGTGCCAGCAGCTTCGGCATTGGGCAGGGAAAAGGATTGCAGCCCCAGCATTTT.

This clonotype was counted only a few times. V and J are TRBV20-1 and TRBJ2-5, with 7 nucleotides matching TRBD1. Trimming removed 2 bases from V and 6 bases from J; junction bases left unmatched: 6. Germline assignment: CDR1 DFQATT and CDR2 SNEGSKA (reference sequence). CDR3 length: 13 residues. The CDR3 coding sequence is TGCAGTGCTAGACGAGGGGGCAAAAAGACCCAGTACTTC. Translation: CSARRGGKKTQYF.

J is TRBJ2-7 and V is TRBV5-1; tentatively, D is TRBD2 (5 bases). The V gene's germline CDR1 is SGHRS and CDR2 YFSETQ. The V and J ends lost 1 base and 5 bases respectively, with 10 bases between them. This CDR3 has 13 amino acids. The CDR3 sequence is CASSLTGINEQYF. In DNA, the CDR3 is TGCGCCAGCAGCTTGACGGGGATCAACGAGCAGTACTTC.

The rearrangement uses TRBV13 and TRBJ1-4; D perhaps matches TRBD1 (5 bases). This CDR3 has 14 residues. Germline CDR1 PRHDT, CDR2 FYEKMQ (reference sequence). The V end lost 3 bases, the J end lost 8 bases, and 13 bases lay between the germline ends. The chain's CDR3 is CASSFGGEKEKLFF. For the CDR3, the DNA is TGTGCCAGCAGCTTCGGGGGAGAGAAGGAAAAACTGTTTTTT.

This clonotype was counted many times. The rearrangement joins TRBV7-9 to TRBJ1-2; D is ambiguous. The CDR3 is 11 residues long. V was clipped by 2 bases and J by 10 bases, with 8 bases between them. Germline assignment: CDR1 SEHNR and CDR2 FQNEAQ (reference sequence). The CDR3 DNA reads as TGTGCCAGCAGCTTAACCGGCGTCTACACCTTC. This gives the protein CASSLTGVYTF.

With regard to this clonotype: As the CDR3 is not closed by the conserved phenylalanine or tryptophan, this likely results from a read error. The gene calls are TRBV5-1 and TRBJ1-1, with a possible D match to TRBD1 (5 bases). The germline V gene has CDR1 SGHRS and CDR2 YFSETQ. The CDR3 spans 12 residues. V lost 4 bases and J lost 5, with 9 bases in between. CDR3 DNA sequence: TGCGCCAGCAGCGGAGGGGAGACTGAAGCTTTCCTT. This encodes CASSGGETEAFL.